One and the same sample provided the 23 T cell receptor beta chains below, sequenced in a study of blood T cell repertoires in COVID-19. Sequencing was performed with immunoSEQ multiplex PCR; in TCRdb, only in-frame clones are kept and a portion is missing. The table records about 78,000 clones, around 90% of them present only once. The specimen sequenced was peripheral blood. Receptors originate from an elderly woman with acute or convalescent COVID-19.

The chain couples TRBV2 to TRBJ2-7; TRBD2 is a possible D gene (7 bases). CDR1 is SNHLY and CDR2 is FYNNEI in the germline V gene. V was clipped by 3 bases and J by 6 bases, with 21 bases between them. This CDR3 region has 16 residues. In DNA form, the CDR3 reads TGTGCCAGCAGTGATCCCGGGGGAGGGGGGATACGCGAGCAGTACTTC. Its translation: CASSDPGGGGIREQYF.

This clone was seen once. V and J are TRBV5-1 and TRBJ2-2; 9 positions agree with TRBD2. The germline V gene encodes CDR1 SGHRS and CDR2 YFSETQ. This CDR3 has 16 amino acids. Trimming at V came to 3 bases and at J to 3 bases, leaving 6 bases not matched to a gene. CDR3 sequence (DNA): TGCGCCAGCAGCTGGGTAGCGGGAGCCGACACCGGGGAGCTGTTTTTT. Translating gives CASSWVAGADTGELFF.

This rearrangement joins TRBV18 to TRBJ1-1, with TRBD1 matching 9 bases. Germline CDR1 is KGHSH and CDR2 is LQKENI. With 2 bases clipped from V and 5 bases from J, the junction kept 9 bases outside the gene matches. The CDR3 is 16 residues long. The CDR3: CASSPIATGGLTEAFF. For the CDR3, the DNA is TGTGCCAGCTCACCAATCGCGACAGGGGGTTTGACTGAAGCTTTCTTT.

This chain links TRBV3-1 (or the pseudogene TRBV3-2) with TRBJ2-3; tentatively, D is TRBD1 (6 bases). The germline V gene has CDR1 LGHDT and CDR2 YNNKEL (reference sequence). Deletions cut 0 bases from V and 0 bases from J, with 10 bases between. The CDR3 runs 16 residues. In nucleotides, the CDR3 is TGTGCCAGCAGCCAAGATCTGGGGGCGAGCACAGATACGCAGTATTTT. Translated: CASSQDLGASTDTQYF.

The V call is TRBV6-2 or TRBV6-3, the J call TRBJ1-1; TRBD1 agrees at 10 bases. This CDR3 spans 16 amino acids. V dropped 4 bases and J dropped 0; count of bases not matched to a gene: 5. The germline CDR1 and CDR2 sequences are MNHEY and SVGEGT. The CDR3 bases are TGTGCCAGCAGTTCCGACAGGGGGCGTCTGAACACTGAAGCTTTCTTT. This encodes CASSSDRGRLNTEAFF.

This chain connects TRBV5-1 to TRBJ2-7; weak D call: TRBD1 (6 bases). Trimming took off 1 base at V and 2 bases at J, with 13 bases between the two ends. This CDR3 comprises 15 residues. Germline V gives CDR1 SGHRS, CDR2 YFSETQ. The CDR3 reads CASSLTWDMPYEQYF. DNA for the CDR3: TGCGCCAGCAGCTTGACCTGGGACATGCCCTACGAGCAGTACTTC.

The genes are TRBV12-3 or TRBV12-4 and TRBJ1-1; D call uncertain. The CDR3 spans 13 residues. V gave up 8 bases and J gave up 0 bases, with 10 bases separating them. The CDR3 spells CASGPAMNTEAFF. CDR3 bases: TGTGCCAGCGGGCCAGCTATGAACACTGAAGCTTTCTTT.

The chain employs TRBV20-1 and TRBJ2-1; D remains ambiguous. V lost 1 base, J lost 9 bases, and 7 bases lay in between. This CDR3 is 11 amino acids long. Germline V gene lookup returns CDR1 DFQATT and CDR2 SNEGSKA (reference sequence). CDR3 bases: TGCAGTGCTAGAGCACCGGGTGAGCAGTTCTTC. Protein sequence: CSARAPGEQFF.

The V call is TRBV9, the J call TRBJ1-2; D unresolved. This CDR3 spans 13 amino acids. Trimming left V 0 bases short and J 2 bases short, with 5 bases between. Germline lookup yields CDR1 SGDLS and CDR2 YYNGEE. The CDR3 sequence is CASSVDENYGYTF. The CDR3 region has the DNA TGTGCCAGCAGCGTAGACGAGAACTATGGCTACACCTTC.

Written as DNA, the CDR3 is TGTGCCACCGCTGGACTAGCGGGAGTCTCAGAGACCCAGTACTTC. It translates to CATAGLAGVSETQYF. V usage is TRBV15 and J usage is TRBJ2-5; 13 bases line up with TRBD2. Trimming removed 8 bases from V and 4 bases from J; junction bases left unmatched: 7. The CDR3 runs to 15 residues. Per the germline V gene, CDR1 is LNHNV and CDR2 is YYDKDF (reference sequence).

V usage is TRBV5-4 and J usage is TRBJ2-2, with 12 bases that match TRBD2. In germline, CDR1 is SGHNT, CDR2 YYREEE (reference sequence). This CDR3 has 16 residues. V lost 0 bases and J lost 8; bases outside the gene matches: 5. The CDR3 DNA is TGTGCCAGCAGCTTGGCCTCCGGACTAGCGGGAGGGGAGCTGTTTTTT. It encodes CASSLASGLAGGELFF.

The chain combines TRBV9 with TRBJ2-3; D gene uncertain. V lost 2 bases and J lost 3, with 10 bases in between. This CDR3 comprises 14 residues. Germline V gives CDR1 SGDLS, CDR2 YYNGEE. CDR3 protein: CASSVRVETDTQYF. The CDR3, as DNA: TGTGCCAGCAGCGTTCGAGTAGAGACAGATACGCAGTATTTT.

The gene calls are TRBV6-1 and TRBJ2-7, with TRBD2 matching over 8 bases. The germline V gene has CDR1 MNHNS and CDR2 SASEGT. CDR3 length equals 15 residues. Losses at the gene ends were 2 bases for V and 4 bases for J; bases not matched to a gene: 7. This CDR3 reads CASSERGGYSYEQYF. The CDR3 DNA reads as TGTGCCAGCAGTGAACGGGGGGGCTACTCATACGAGCAGTACTTC.

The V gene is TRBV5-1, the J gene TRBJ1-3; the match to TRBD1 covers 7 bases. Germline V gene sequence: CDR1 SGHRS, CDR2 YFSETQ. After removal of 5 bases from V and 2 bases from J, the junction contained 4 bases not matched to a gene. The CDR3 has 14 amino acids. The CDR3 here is CASSPTGTGNTIYF. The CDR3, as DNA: TGCGCCAGCAGTCCGACAGGGACTGGAAACACCATATATTTT. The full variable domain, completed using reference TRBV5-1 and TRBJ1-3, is KAGVTQTPRYLIKTRGQQVTLSCSPISGHRSVSWYQQTPGQGLQFLFEYFSETQRNKGNFPGRFSGRQFSNSRSEMNVSTLELGDSALYLCASSPTGTGNTIYFGEGSWLTVV.

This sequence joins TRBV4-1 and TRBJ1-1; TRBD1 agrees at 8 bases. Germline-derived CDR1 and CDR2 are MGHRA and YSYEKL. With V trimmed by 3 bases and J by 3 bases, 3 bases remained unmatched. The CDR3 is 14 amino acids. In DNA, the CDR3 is TGCGCCAGCAGCCAGTCACAGGGGGACACTGAAGCTTTCTTT. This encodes CASSQSQGDTEAFF.

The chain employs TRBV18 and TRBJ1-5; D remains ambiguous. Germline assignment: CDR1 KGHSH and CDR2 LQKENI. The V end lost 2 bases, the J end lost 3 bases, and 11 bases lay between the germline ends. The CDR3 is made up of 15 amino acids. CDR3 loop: CASSPTLALNQPQHF. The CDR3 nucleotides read TGTGCCAGCTCACCAACCCTGGCTCTCAATCAGCCCCAGCATTTT.

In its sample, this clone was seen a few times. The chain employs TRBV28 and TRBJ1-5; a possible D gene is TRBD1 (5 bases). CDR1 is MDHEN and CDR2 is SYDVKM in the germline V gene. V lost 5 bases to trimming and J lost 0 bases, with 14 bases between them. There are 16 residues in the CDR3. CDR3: CASSPPGRGSNQPQHF. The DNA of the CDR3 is TGTGCCAGCAGTCCCCCTGGGAGGGGTAGCAATCAGCCCCAGCATTTT. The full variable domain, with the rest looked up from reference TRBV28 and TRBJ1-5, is DVKVTQSSRYLVKRTGEKVFLECVQDMDHENMFWYRQDPGLGLRLIYFSYDVKMKEKGDIPEGYSVSREKKERFSLILESASTNQTSMYLCASSPPGRGSNQPQHFGDGTRLSIL.

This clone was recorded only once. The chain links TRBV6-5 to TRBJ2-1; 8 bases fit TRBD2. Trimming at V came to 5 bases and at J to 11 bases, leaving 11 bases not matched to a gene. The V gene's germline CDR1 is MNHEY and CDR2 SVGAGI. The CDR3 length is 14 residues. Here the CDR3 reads CASSPGTSTPKQFF. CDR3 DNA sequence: TGTGCCAGCAGTCCCGGGACTAGTACCCCGAAGCAGTTCTTC.

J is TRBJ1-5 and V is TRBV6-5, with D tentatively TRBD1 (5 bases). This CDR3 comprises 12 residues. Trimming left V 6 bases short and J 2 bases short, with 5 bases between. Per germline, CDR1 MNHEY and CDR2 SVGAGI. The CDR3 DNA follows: TGTGCCAGCAGAGGGGGCAATCAGCCCCAGCATTTT. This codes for CASRGGNQPQHF.

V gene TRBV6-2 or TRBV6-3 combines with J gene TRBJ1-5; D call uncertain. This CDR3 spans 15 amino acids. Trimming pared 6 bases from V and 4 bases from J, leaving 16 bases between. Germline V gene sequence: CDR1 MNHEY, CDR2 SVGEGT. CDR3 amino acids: CASSLRVLTNQPQHF. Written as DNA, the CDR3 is TGTGCCAGCAGCCTCCGGGTCCTCACTAATCAGCCCCAGCATTTT.

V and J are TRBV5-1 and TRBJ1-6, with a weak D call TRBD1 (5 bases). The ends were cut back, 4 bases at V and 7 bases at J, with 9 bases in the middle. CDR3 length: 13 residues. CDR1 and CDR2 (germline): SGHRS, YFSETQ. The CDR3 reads CASSMDINSPLHF. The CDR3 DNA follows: TGCGCCAGCAGCATGGACATAAATTCACCCCTCCACTTT.

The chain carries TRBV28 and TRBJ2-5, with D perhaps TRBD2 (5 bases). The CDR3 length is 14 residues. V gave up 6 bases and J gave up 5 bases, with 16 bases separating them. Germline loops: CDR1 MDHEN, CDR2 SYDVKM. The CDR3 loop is CASSSGIRAETQYF. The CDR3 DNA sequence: TGTGCCAGCAGCTCGGGGATTAGGGCGGAGACCCAGTACTTC.

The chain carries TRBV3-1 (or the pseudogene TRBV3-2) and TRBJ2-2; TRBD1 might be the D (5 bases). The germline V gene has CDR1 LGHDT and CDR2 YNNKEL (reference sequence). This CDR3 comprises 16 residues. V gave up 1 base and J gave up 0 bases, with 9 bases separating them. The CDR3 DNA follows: TGTGCCAGCAGCCAAGTACGGACATCGAACACCGGGGAGCTGTTTTTT. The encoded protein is CASSQVRTSNTGELFF.